A selection of T cell receptor beta chains follows, all from one sample in a study of beta chain features in type 1 diabetes. Some clones are missing from TCRdb's copy, which holds only in-frame ones; the method was immunoSEQ multiplex PCR. The data show about 650,000 clones, approximately 13% seen once. Sequenced material: naive CD4+ T cells from blood. The receptors stem from a man younger than 40 with type 1 diabetes. Both conserved end residues are trimmed from each CDR3.

J gene | V gene | CDR3 protein
TRBJ1-2 | TRBV7-3 | ASSAGTGRATDGYT
TRBJ2-3 | TRBV9 | ASSVESGGFPDTQY
TRBJ2-2 | TRBV7-2 | ASSLFGGSTGELF
TRBJ1-6 | TRBV2 | ASSEAGVNNSPLH
TRBJ2-5 | TRBV14 | ASSRLAGDQETQY
TRBJ2-3 | TRBV5-1 | ASSLSWGSTDTQY
TRBJ2-1 | TRBV6-1 | ASSEAAAGRNEQF
TRBJ2-3 | TRBV30 | AWTGQLVGTDTQY
TRBJ1-2 | TRBV6-5 | ASSYLSTGGIYGYT
TRBJ2-3 | TRBV4-3 | ASSQDRAAGTDTQY
TRBJ1-1 | TRBV21-1 | ASSKAREGIGTEAF
TRBJ1-1 | TRBV14 | ASSPRGTVNTEAF
TRBJ1-5 | TRBV29-1 | SVGTVNQPQH
TRBJ1-2 | TRBV6-1 | ASKVGTRYGYT
TRBJ2-2 | TRBV9 | ASSVVLASTGELF
TRBJ2-1 | TRBV28 | ASSGASGSSYNEQF
TRBJ1-5 | TRBV1 | TSRQNKGNQPQH
TRBJ2-7 | TRBV11-2 | ASSLDRTALEQY
TRBJ2-6 | TRBV30 | AQNPQGDSGANVLT
TRBJ1-6 | TRBV5-8 | ASSSRGQGGSYNSPLH
TRBJ2-5 | TRBV6-4 | ASRGRTEETQY
TRBJ1-5 | TRBV30 | AGGGTSADQPQH
TRBJ2-5 | TRBV7-9 | ASSPIGRGETQY
TRBJ1-2 | TRBV9 | ASSVSQGGYGYT
TRBJ2-5 | TRBV7-8 | ASSPKTGAYQETQY
TRBJ2-7 | TRBV19 | ASSIEGGKNYEQY
TRBJ2-1 | TRBV5-1 | ASSLEEKGGNEQF
TRBJ2-5 | TRBV7-9 | ASSPWTGSETQY
TRBJ2-2 | TRBV29-1 | SVGDRGNTGELF
TRBJ2-7 | TRBV7-2 | ASSLGGSGYEQY
TRBJ2-7 | TRBV6-5 | ASSPLGRTYEQY
TRBJ2-3 | TRBV5-1 | ASSLAGLGPRTDTQY
TRBJ2-5 | TRBV7-2 | ASSFRQYQETQY
TRBJ1-1 | TRBV2 | ASSEDSGQGNTEAF
TRBJ2-7 | TRBV6-5 | ASSYSGGIGSYEQY
TRBJ2-7 | TRBV7-2 | ASSLGTAYEQY
TRBJ1-3 | TRBV25-1 | ASRAGRGSGNTIY
TRBJ2-7 | TRBV19 | ASSIDMGQGSYEQY
TRBJ2-5 | TRBV18 | ASSPGGGPQETQY
TRBJ2-3 | TRBV11-3 | ASSFTPSTDTQY
TRBJ1-3 | TRBV28 | ASRTSEDPSGNTIY
TRBJ2-3 | TRBV9 | ASGSGATDTQY
TRBJ1-1 | TRBV7-9 | ASSLETANTEAF
TRBJ2-1 | TRBV19 | ASIPGQGYNEQF
TRBJ2-3 | TRBV4-3 | ASSQPDRPDTQY
TRBJ2-1 | TRBV5-6 | ASSSRQVLEQF
TRBJ2-7 | TRBV11-2 | ASSFPMVEQY
TRBJ2-7 | TRBV28 | ASSSGTSGLD
TRBJ1-5 | TRBV27 | ASSVRGNQPQH
TRBJ2-2 | TRBV9 | ASRDPGSPNTGELF
TRBJ2-7 | TRBV7-6 | ASSSPDRGHEQY